The clone carrying this TCR beta chain has only one observation. In this CDR3 the conserved last residue, phenylalanine or tryptophan, is missing, so a read error is likely. These data come from a study of Graves' ophthalmopathy and Graves' hyperthyroidism. CDR3 regions of TCR beta were amplified from RNA transcripts. First-round RT-PCR relied on HTBI primers, and a second-round multiplex PCR came next. TCRdb fed the multiplex PCR reads into MiXCR, producing one record per CDR3 protein. The sample records about 400,000 distinct CDR3 sequences, more than 20% being singletons. The receptor comes from a young woman with stable Graves' hyperthyroidism. Sequencing input: peripheral blood.

DNA for the CDR3: TGTGCCAGCTGTTTCATTCGCGACAGGCAAGCTTTCGTT. It codes for CASCFIRDRQAFV. This chain joins TRBV6-5 and TRBJ1-1, with D possibly being TRBD1 (6 bases). Germline CDR1 MNHEY, CDR2 SVGAGI. Between the trimmed V and J ends, which lost 8 bases and 9 bases, there was a span of 19 bases. There are 13 residues in the CDR3.